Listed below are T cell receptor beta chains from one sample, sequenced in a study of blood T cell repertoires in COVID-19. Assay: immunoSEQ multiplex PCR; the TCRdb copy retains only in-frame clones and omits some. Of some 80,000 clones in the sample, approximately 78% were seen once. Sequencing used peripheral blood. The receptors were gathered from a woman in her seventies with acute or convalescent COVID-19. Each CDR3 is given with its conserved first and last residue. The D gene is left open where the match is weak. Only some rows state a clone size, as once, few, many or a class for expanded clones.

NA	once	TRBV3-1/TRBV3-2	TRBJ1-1	TGTGCCAGCAGCCAATCCCTCCGGAACACTGAAGCTTTCTTT	CASSQSLRNTEAFF
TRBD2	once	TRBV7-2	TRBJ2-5	TGTGCCAGCAGCTTAGGGCGGGAGCCAGAGACCCAGTACTTC	CASSLGREPETQYF
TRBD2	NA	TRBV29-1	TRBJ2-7	TGCAGCGTCGTCGTAGCGGGCCACTACGAGCAGTACTTC	CSVVVAGHYEQYF
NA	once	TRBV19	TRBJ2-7	TGTGCCAGTAGTACCCGTCTAGATTCGCACGAGCAGTACTTC	CASSTRLDSHEQYF
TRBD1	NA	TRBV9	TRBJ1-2	TGTGCCAGCAGCGTACGGGACAGCCGGCCGGGGTTAGATGGCTACACCTTC	CASSVRDSRPGLDGYTF
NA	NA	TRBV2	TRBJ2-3	TGTGCCAGCAGTGCCCTCCGAGATACGCAGTATTTT	CASSALRDTQYF
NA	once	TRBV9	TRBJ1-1	TGTGCCAGCAGCGTAGTCCCCGTGAAGAGAGAGAACACTGAAGCTTTCTTT	CASSVVPVKRENTEAFF
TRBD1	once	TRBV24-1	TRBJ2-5	TGTGCCACCAGTGATCCTGCCCCGGGACAGGGGGCAGGGGAGACCCAGTACTTC	CATSDPAPGQGAGETQYF
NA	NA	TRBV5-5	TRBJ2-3	TGTGCCAGCAGCTTCAGTAGCACAGATACGCAGTATTTT	CASSFSSTDTQYF
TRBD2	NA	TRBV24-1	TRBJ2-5	TGTGCCACCAGTCTAGCGGGAGAAGGGGAGACCCAGTACTTC	CATSLAGEGETQYF
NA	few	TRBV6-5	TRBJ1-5	TGTGCCAGCAGCACTTATCAGCCCCAGCATTTT	CASSTYQPQHF
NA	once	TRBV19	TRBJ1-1	TGTGCCAGTAGTGTTACAGGGTTGCGCACTGAAGCTTTCTTT	CASSVTGLRTEAFF
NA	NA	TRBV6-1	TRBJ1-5	TGTGCCAGCAGTGACGGGGGATTGGTAGGGGCACGGCGCAATCAGCCCCAGCATTTT	CASSDGGLVGARRNQPQHF
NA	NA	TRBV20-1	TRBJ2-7	TGCAGTGCTAGTTTCCGGGGTAGCTCCTACGAGCAGTACTTC	CSASFRGSSYEQYF
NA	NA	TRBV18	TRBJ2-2	TGTGCCAGCTCACCATTAAGGGCAGGGCAGACCGGGGAGCTGTTTTTT	CASSPLRAGQTGELFF